A selection of T cell receptor beta chains follows, all from one sample in a study of T cell responses to AZD1222 COVID-19 vaccine. Repertoires were generated with immunoSEQ multiplex PCR, while TCRdb's copy carries only in-frame clones and drops some. The sample consists of about 87,000 clones, around 89% of them appearing once. The sequences come from peripheral blood, collected on day 0 of AZD1222 vaccination. These TCRs come from an adult in good health. The CDR3 runs from the conserved cysteine through the conserved F or W. The order of the fields is J gene, D gene, V gene, clone size, CDR3 DNA, CDR3 protein. A D gene is named only where the DNA matches it firmly. Clone size is shown for a subset of rows, as once, few, many or a class of expanded clone.

>TRBJ2-2|-|TRBV7-6|-
TGTGCCAGCAGCTCCCCCGGGTGGCGGGCCGGGGAGCTGTTTTTT
CASSSPGWRAGELFF
>TRBJ1-1|-|TRBV14|-
TGTGCCAGCAGCCAGGTGGGGACGAGGAACACTGAAGCTTTCTTT
CASSQVGTRNTEAFF
>TRBJ1-2|-|TRBV5-6|-
TGTGCCAGCAGCTTGGGGAGTCTCGGCTACACCTTC
CASSLGSLGYTF
>TRBJ1-6|-|TRBV4-1|-
TGCGCCAGCAGCCAAGAGGGGAGAAATCATAATTCACCCCTCCACTTT
CASSQEGRNHNSPLHF
>TRBJ2-1|-|TRBV21-1|-
TGTGCCAGCAGCAATGGGGGGGACGACTACAATGAGCAGTTCTTC
CASSNGGDDYNEQFF
>TRBJ1-4|-|TRBV14|-
TGTGCCAGCAGCCTCAGGGGAAGGGAAAAACTGTTTTTT
CASSLRGREKLFF
>TRBJ2-7|TRBD1|TRBV5-1|-
TGCGCCAGCAGCCTAGGGGGACAGGGTCCCTACGAGCAGTACTTC
CASSLGGQGPYEQYF
>TRBJ1-2|-|TRBV7-8|-
TGTGCCAGCAGCTTAGTTGGGCAGGGGACGGCCTATGGCTACACCTTC
CASSLVGQGTAYGYTF
>TRBJ1-1|-|TRBV12-3/TRBV12-4|-
TGTGCCAGCGGCCGGGGGGTCGGCACTGAAGCTTTCTTT
CASGRGVGTEAFF
>TRBJ2-3|-|TRBV7-3|-
TGTGCCAGCAGCTTAAACGTGGGGGGCCGCACAGATACGCAGTATTTT
CASSLNVGGRTDTQYF
>TRBJ1-5|-|TRBV27|-
TGTGCCAGCACCCTGGGGGGGGGTCAGCCCCAGCATTTT
CASTLGGGQPQHF
>TRBJ1-2|-|TRBV7-2|-
TGTGCCAGCGTAGGGAACTATGGCTACACCTTC
CASVGNYGYTF
>TRBJ2-2|-|TRBV19|few
TGTGCCAGTAGTCTCGAAGGACTTTTCCGCACCGGGGAGCTGTTTTTT
CASSLEGLFRTGELFF
>TRBJ1-2|TRBD1|TRBV6-5|-
TGTGCCAGCAGCCACCGGGACAGCCGCTATGGCTACACCTTC
CASSHRDSRYGYTF
>TRBJ2-7|-|TRBV12-2|once
TGTGCAAGTCGCTTAGATATCGTCGCGTTTCCCGGGCAGTACTTC
CASRLDIVAFPGQYF
>TRBJ1-5|-|TRBV5-5|once
TGTGCCAGCAGCTTGCGAGGGACCTATAGCAATCAGCCCCAGCATTTT
CASSLRGTYSNQPQHF
>TRBJ1-3|TRBD1|TRBV12-3/TRBV12-4|-
TGTGCCAGCAGGCTAACCAGGGGGGCCAAATTT
CASRLTRGAKF
>TRBJ1-2|TRBD1|TRBV19|-
TGTGCCAGTAGGGACAGGGGTGGCTACACCTTC
CASRDRGGYTF
>TRBJ1-2|TRBD1|TRBV9|-
TGTGCCAGCAGCGACAACCGGGACAGGGGGTTGCACTATGGCTACACCTTC
CASSDNRDRGLHYGYTF
>TRBJ2-5|-|TRBV2|-
TGTGCCAGCAGTGAAGCGCTGGGCCAAGAGACCCAGTACTTC
CASSEALGQETQYF
>TRBJ1-5|-|TRBV7-8|-
TGTGCCAGCAGCCTAGTCCTGGGAGGGAATCAGCCCCAGCATTTT
CASSLVLGGNQPQHF
>TRBJ1-2|-|TRBV3-1/TRBV3-2|-
TGTGCCAGCAGCCAAGTTTCGGGGGGCAGGAGCTATGGCTACACCTTC
CASSQVSGGRSYGYTF
>TRBJ1-1|-|TRBV7-6|-
TGTGCCAGTAAACCTCGCAAGGACACTGAAGCTTTCTTT
CASKPRKDTEAFF
>TRBJ1-6|-|TRBV19|-
TGTGCCAGTAGTACTCACAGGGTACGGTTAGGATCACCCCTCCACTTT
CASSTHRVRLGSPLHF
>TRBJ2-2|-|TRBV5-8|-
TGTGCCAGCAGCTTGAGTGGCCCGACCAACACCGGGGAGCTGTTTTTT
CASSLSGPTNTGELFF
>TRBJ2-2|-|TRBV10-3|-
TGTGCCATCAGTGAGTCCGAAGCCCCCGGGGAGCTGTTTTTT
CAISESEAPGELFF
>TRBJ2-5|-|TRBV6-1|-
TGTGCCAGCAGAGAGGGGGGGCGTCAAGAGACCCAGTACTTC
CASREGGRQETQYF
>TRBJ2-5|TRBD2|TRBV4-1|-
TGCGCCAGCAGCTCGACGGTGGGAGGGGAGACCCAGTACTTC
CASSSTVGGETQYF
>TRBJ1-2|-|TRBV30|-
TGTGCTTGGGGGGGATCCTATGGCTACACCTTC
CAWGGSYGYTF
>TRBJ2-7|-|TRBV6-1|-
TGTGCCGTGGGCAGGGTCCTCTACGAGCAGTACTTC
CAVGRVLYEQYF
>TRBJ2-1|-|TRBV29-1|-
TGCAGCGTTGGCGGTCAACAGGGCAATGAGCAGTTCTTC
CSVGGQQGNEQFF
>TRBJ2-5|-|TRBV5-1|-
TGCGCCAGCAGCCCAACAAACCAAGAGACCCAGTACTTC
CASSPTNQETQYF
>TRBJ1-5|TRBD1|TRBV5-1|-
TGCGCCAGCAGCCCAGGGACAGGGGGCCACTATAGCAATCAGCCCCAGCATTTT
CASSPGTGGHYSNQPQHF
>TRBJ1-2|-|TRBV9|-
TGTGCCAGCAGCGTAGCTCTAGGGGCGCATGGCTACACCTTC
CASSVALGAHGYTF
>TRBJ2-7|-|TRBV19|-
TGTGCCAGTACCAGGGACATCGACGCCTACGAGCAGTACTTC
CASTRDIDAYEQYF
>TRBJ1-3|-|TRBV19|-
TGTGCCAGTAGGGTCGTCGGCGGAAACACCATATATTTT
CASRVVGGNTIYF
>TRBJ1-2|-|TRBV29-1|-
TGCAGCGTTCTCTACCTATCAGTCGGGGGCTACACCTTC
CSVLYLSVGGYTF
>TRBJ1-1|-|TRBV7-2|-
TGTGCCAGCAGCCTCAATTCCCGGGGGGGGGCTTTCTTT
CASSLNSRGGAFF
>TRBJ2-7|-|TRBV7-9|-
TGTGCCAGCGGGCTCCAAACCTACGAGCAGTACTTC
CASGLQTYEQYF
>TRBJ2-3|-|TRBV29-1|-
TGCAGCGGAGCCTCCGAATCAGATACGCAGTATTTT
CSGASESDTQYF